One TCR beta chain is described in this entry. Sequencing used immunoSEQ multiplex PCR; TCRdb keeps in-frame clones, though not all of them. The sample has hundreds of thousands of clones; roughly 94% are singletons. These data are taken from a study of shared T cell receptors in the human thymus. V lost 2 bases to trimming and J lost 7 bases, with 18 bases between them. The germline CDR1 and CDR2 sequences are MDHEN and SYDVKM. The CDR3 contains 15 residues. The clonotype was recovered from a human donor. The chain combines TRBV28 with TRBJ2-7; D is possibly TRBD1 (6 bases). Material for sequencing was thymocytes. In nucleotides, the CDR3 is TGTGCCAGCAGTTTACCACGGGACATTCGGCTTGAGCAGTACTTC. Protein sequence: CASSLPRDIRLEQYF. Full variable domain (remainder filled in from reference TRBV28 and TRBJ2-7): DVKVTQSSRYLVKRTGEKVFLECVQDMDHENMFWYRQDPGLGLRLIYFSYDVKMKEKGDIPEGYSVSREKKERFSLILESASTNQTSMYLCASSLPRDIRLEQYFGPGTRLTVT.